This T cell receptor beta chain originates from a study of cytomegalovirus exposure and HLA in healthy donors. Study outcomes and limitations: A previous analysis found most TCR beta V segments productive roughly 87% or roughly 30% of the time.

The CDR3 contains 11 residues. Trimming left V 5 bases short and J 4 bases short, with 5 bases between. CDR1 is MNHEY and CDR2 is SMNVEV in the germline V gene (reference sequence). Details on this clone: Antigen unknown. The identical CDR3 is also encoded by other nucleotide sequences in the sample.

A multiplex PCR was run with 60 Vbeta primers and 13 Jbeta primers. Sequencing used immunoSEQ multiplex PCR; TCRdb keeps in-frame clones, though not all of them. The sample lists around 100,000 clones, approximately 80% seen once, with approximately 5% in the top ten. This receptor was obtained from a woman aged 18-30 years in good health and CMV-seropositive. The chain couples TRBV27 to TRBJ1-2; D not resolved. The sample consisted of PBMCs. This CDR3 is CASSPGYGYTF. CDR3 sequence (DNA): TGTGCCAGCAGTCCAGGCTATGGCTACACCTTC.